These 31 T cell receptor beta chains were sequenced from one sample in a study of blood T cell repertoires in COVID-19. Data came from immunoSEQ multiplex PCR; TCRdb stores just in-frame clones and leaves some out. The table has fewer than 300,000 clones, 88% seen once. Sequencing used peripheral blood. All receptors derive from a man aged 18-30 years with active or convalescent COVID-19.

V and J are TRBV7-2 and TRBJ1-6, with a weak D call TRBD1 (5 bases). The length of the CDR3 is 18 residues. The V gene lost 4 bases and the J gene lost 0 bases, with 16 bases spanning the gap. Germline V gene lookup returns CDR1 SGHTA and CDR2 FQGNSA. The CDR3 is CASSSLPGLGSYNSPLHF. DNA for the CDR3: TGTGCCAGCAGCTCCCTCCCAGGGCTCGGCTCCTATAATTCACCCCTCCACTTT.

This clone was observed a handful of times. Other DNA sequences in the sample encode the same CDR3. J is TRBJ1-3 and V is TRBV5-1; weak D call: TRBD1 (5 bases). V lost 0 bases and J 3 bases, leaving 7 bases between the germline ends. CDR1 SGHRS and CDR2 YFSETQ come from the germline V gene. This CDR3 has 14 residues. CDR3 in DNA: TGCGCCAGCAGCTTGGCAGGGTATGGAAACACCATATATTTT. Translated, it gives CASSLAGYGNTIYF.

This sequence joins TRBV5-6 and TRBJ1-1; D unresolved. CDR1 is SGHDT and CDR2 is YYEEEE in the germline V gene. The CDR3 runs 15 residues. The V end lost 1 base, the J end lost 0 bases, and 10 bases lay between the germline ends. The CDR3 loop is CASSLFQNMNTEAFF. The CDR3 bases are TGTGCCAGCAGCTTGTTCCAGAACATGAACACTGAAGCTTTCTTT.

This rearrangement joins TRBV5-5 to TRBJ2-1; TRBD1 is a possible D gene (6 bases). This CDR3 contains 13 residues. Trimming removed 6 bases at V and 4 bases at J, with 11 bases between. CDR1 and CDR2 (germline): SGHKS, YYEKEE (reference sequence). DNA of the CDR3: TGTGCCAGCATGATAAGGGGGTACAATGAGCAGTTCTTC. Translation: CASMIRGYNEQFF.

This clone was detected many times. The rearrangement uses TRBV4-1 and TRBJ2-2; D may be TRBD2 (6 bases). V gave up 4 bases and J gave up 1 base, with 13 bases separating them. The germline V gene has CDR1 MGHRA and CDR2 YSYEKL. CDR3 length equals 16 residues. CDR3 protein: CASSRRRAGNTGELFF. In DNA, the CDR3 is TGCGCCAGCAGCCGCCGACGAGCGGGGAACACCGGGGAGCTGTTTTTT.

The genes are TRBV4-1 and TRBJ1-6, with a tentative D call TRBD1 (5 bases). This CDR3 spans 14 amino acids. Germline-derived CDR1 and CDR2 are MGHRA and YSYEKL. Trimming left V 4 bases short and J 11 bases short, with 15 bases between. The CDR3 sequence: CASSLRADGTPLHF. In DNA form, the CDR3 reads TGCGCCAGCAGCCTCAGGGCTGATGGGACACCCCTCCACTTT.

The rearrangement uses TRBV6-5 and TRBJ2-7; the match to TRBD1 covers 7 bases. The CDR3 loop spans 15 amino acids. Germline values: CDR1 MNHEY, CDR2 SVGAGI. The J segment lost 2 bases and the V segment lost 6 bases, leaving 10 bases of the junction unmatched. The CDR3 spells CASRAGTEKTYEQYF. The CDR3 region has the DNA TGTGCCAGCAGGGCCGGGACAGAGAAAACCTACGAGCAGTACTTC.

The J gene is TRBJ1-1, the V gene TRBV9; possibly TRBD1 for D (5 bases). The CDR3 extends over 12 amino acids. Trimming shortened V by 5 bases and J by 1 base, and 6 bases separated the two germline ends. Germline CDR1 and CDR2: SGDLS and YYNGEE. The CDR3 protein is CASSQGNTEAFF. The CDR3 nucleotides are TGTGCCAGCAGTCAGGGGAACACTGAAGCTTTCTTT. Complete variable domain (other parts from reference TRBV9 and TRBJ1-1): DSGVTQTPKHLITATGQRVTLRCSPRSGDLSVYWYQQSLDQGLQFLIQYYNGEERAKGNILERFSAQQFPDLHSELNLSSLELGDSALYFCASSQGNTEAFFGQGTRLTVV.

This clone was recorded a few times. This chain connects TRBV7-9 to TRBJ2-5; D remains unclear. The CDR3 consists of 15 residues. Germline values: CDR1 SEHNR, CDR2 FQNEAQ (reference sequence). V was trimmed by 1 base and J by 4 bases, leaving 13 bases between them. CDR3: CASSLGLSDRETQYF. The CDR3 bases are TGTGCCAGCAGCTTAGGGTTAAGCGATCGAGAGACCCAGTACTTC.

The chain joins TRBV5-1 to TRBJ2-4; D is possibly TRBD2 (8 bases). Trimming cost V 3 bases and J 0 bases, with 19 bases left between them. CDR3 length equals 18 residues. The V gene's germline CDR1 is SGHRS and CDR2 YFSETQ. The CDR3 sequence is CASSSGRGQALAKNIQYF. DNA for the CDR3: TGCGCCAGCAGCTCCGGGAGGGGGCAGGCTCTAGCCAAAAACATTCAGTACTTC. The full variable domain, in which reference TRBV5-1 and TRBJ2-4 provide the parts outside the CDR3, is KAGVTQTPRYLIKTRGQQVTLSCSPISGHRSVSWYQQTPGQGLQFLFEYFSETQRNKGNFPGRFSGRQFSNSRSEMNVSTLELGDSALYLCASSSGRGQALAKNIQYFGAGTRLSVL.

This sequence joins TRBV2 and TRBJ2-3; TRBD1 agrees at 8 bases. V lost 4 bases, J lost 6 bases, and 0 bases stayed unmatched. The germline gives CDR1 SNHLY, CDR2 FYNNEI. The CDR3 spans 12 residues. CDR3 sequence: CASSGQGDTQYF. The DNA for the CDR3 is TGTGCCAGCAGTGGACAGGGGGATACGCAGTATTTT.

The chain carries TRBV2 and TRBJ1-2; 8 bases map to TRBD1. CDR1 SNHLY and CDR2 FYNNEI come from the germline V gene. There are 15 residues in the CDR3. V was clipped by 5 bases and J by 3 bases; unmatched bases: 8. The CDR3 DNA sequence: TGTGCCAGCAGTCCTTCGACAGGGGTTTACTATGGCTACACCTTC. It encodes CASSPSTGVYYGYTF. The full variable domain, with the rest looked up from reference TRBV2 and TRBJ1-2, is EPEVTQTPSHQVTQMGQEVILRCVPISNHLYFYWYRQILGQKVEFLVSFYNNEISEKSEIFDDQFSVERPDGSNFTLKIRSTKLEDSAMYFCASSPSTGVYYGYTFGSGTRLTVV.

The rearrangement joins TRBV6-4 to TRBJ2-6, with a weak D call TRBD1 (6 bases). CDR1 is MRHNA, CDR2 SNTAGT, per germline. The CDR3 extends over 19 amino acids. Trimming took off 4 bases at V and 0 bases at J, with 19 bases between the two ends. In nucleotides, the CDR3 is TGTGCCAGCAGTGGGATGAACTACAGGGTCTTCTCTGGGGCCAACGTCCTGACTTTC. Translated, it gives CASSGMNYRVFSGANVLTF.

The J gene is TRBJ1-1, the V gene TRBV5-4; 8 bases match TRBD1. Germline CDR1 and CDR2: SGHNT and YYREEE (reference sequence). V was pared by 9 bases and J by 1 base, with 5 bases of the junction left unmatched. This CDR3 spans 13 amino acids. CDR3 sequence (DNA): TGTGCCACTCGGGACAGGAAGAACACTGAAGCTTTCTTT. Its translation is CATRDRKNTEAFF.

The gene calls are TRBV6-5 and TRBJ1-1; D is ambiguous. The CDR3 extends over 13 amino acids. Germline CDR1 and CDR2: MNHEY and SVGAGI. V lost 11 bases and J lost 3, with 16 bases in between. CDR3 bases: TGTGCCGTAACTCGACTTGAGGACACTGAAGCTTTCTTT. It is translated as CAVTRLEDTEAFF.

The table lists this clone with a count of one. The chain couples TRBV7-2 to TRBJ1-6; D is perhaps TRBD1 (6 bases). Germline V lookup: CDR1 SGHTA, CDR2 FQGNSA. Trimming removed 5 bases from V and 3 bases from J, with 11 bases in between. The CDR3 is 15 amino acids. The CDR3 nucleotides read TGTGCCAGCAGCCTACAGGGTGACTATAATTCACCCCTCCACTTT. This codes for CASSLQGDYNSPLHF.

The V call is TRBV10-3, the J call TRBJ2-5; D perhaps matches TRBD2 (6 bases). The CDR3 is 12 amino acids. Germline CDR1 ENHRY, CDR2 SYGVKD. V shed 10 bases and J shed 4 bases, with 13 bases lying between them. CDR3 region: CATGGVGETQYF. CDR3 nucleotide sequence: TGTGCCACCGGAGGGGTGGGAGAGACCCAGTACTTC.

This clone showed up just a few times. This chain uses TRBV19 with TRBJ1-1; the match to TRBD1 covers 7 bases. CDR1 and CDR2 from the germline V gene are LNHDA and SQIVND (reference sequence). The J segment lost 3 bases and the V segment lost 3 bases, leaving 10 bases of the junction unmatched. The CDR3 totals 16 residues. The DNA of the CDR3 is TGTGCCAGTAGTATTGCGCCTAACAGGGGCGACACTGAAGCTTTCTTT. It specifies CASSIAPNRGDTEAFF.

This rearrangement joins TRBV6-5 to TRBJ1-1; D is uncertain. Deletions cut 2 bases from V and 11 bases from J, with 9 bases between. The CDR3 is 11 residues long. Germline V lookup: CDR1 MNHEY, CDR2 SVGAGI. The CDR3 reads CASSYVGGAFF. CDR3 sequence (DNA): TGTGCCAGCAGTTACGTTGGCGGGGCTTTCTTT.

The gene calls are TRBV6-6 and TRBJ2-1, with D possibly being TRBD2 (7 bases). The CDR3 length is 12 residues. Deletions cut 11 bases from V and 6 bases from J, with 14 bases between. Germline V gives CDR1 MNHNY, CDR2 SVGAGI (reference sequence). CDR3 protein: CAPRGAGNEQFF. The CDR3 nucleotides read TGTGCCCCACGGGGGGCCGGCAATGAGCAGTTCTTC.

The CDR3, as DNA: TGTGCCAGACAGGGAGATAACCGCAATCAGCCCCAGCATTTT. Amino acids: CARQGDNRNQPQHF. The rearrangement uses TRBV7-3 and TRBJ1-5, with a possible D match to TRBD1 (6 bases). V lost 9 bases and J 2 bases, leaving 14 bases between the germline ends. Germline V CDR1 and CDR2: SGHTA, FQGTGA. The CDR3 covers 14 residues. Together with reference TRBV7-3 and TRBJ1-5, the CDR3 gives the full variable domain: GAGVSQTPSNKVTEKGKYVELRCDPISGHTALYWYRQSLGQGPEFLIYFQGTGAADDSGLPNDRFFAVRPEGSVSTLKIQRTERGDSAVYLCARQGDNRNQPQHFGDGTRLSIL.

The rearrangement uses TRBV4-1 and TRBJ1-1; a possible D gene is TRBD1 (6 bases). Germline V CDR1 and CDR2: MGHRA, YSYEKL. V gave up 5 bases and J gave up 1 base, with 17 bases separating them. This CDR3 contains 16 residues. CDR3 bases: TGCGCCAGCAGCAACACTATGAGGGGGGGGAACACTGAAGCTTTCTTT. The encoded protein is CASSNTMRGGNTEAFF.

This clone was seen only a few times. The rearrangement links TRBV19 to TRBJ1-5; 9 bases are shared with TRBD1. The CDR3 extends over 15 amino acids. Unmatched junction bases numbered 7, after V lost 4 bases and J lost 6 bases. Germline V lookup: CDR1 LNHDA, CDR2 SQIVND (reference sequence). The CDR3 nucleotides read TGTGCCAGTAGTAACCGGGACAGGGAGCGTCAGCCCCAGCATTTT. Translation gives CASSNRDRERQPQHF.

This chain connects TRBV28 to TRBJ2-7; 7 bases fit TRBD1. The germline V gene has CDR1 MDHEN and CDR2 SYDVKM. The V segment lost 6 bases and the J segment 3 bases; nucleotides outside the gene matches: 5. This CDR3 has 13 residues. For the CDR3, the DNA is TGTGCCAGCAGGACAGGGTCCTTCTACGAGCAGTACTTC. This codes for CASRTGSFYEQYF. Full variable domain (rest looked up from reference TRBV28 and TRBJ2-7): DVKVTQSSRYLVKRTGEKVFLECVQDMDHENMFWYRQDPGLGLRLIYFSYDVKMKEKGDIPEGYSVSREKKERFSLILESASTNQTSMYLCASRTGSFYEQYFGPGTRLTVT.

The chain links TRBV4-1 to TRBJ2-6, with D unresolved. Germline CDR1 MGHRA, CDR2 YSYEKL. V was shortened by 2 bases and J by 0 bases, with 14 bases between the two germline ends. The CDR3 is made up of 18 amino acids. The CDR3 loop is CASSQTQVTSSGANVLTF. The CDR3 DNA reads TGCGCCAGCAGCCAAACTCAGGTAACCAGCTCTGGGGCCAACGTCCTGACTTTC.

The chain links TRBV11-2 to TRBJ2-7; 9 bases match TRBD1. Germline trimming cut 8 bases from V and 3 bases from J; bases unmatched to any gene: 2. In germline, CDR1 is SGHAT, CDR2 FQNNGV. The CDR3 extends over 12 amino acids. This chain's CDR3 is CASGTGIYEQYF. CDR3 bases: TGTGCCAGCGGGACAGGGATCTACGAGCAGTACTTC.

Note on this clone: The identical CDR3 is also encoded by other nucleotide sequences in the sample. CDR3: CASSLASGGTEAFF. DNA of the CDR3: TGTGCCAGCAGCTTAGCGTCAGGGGGCACTGAAGCTTTCTTT. The J gene is TRBJ1-1, the V gene TRBV7-8, with 7 positions matching TRBD1. J was trimmed by 4 bases and V by 0 bases; bases with no gene match: 2. Germline-derived CDR1 and CDR2 are SGHVS and FQNEAQ. The CDR3 consists of 14 residues.

The chain joins TRBV11-2 to TRBJ1-1, with D unclear. The CDR3 extends over 15 amino acids. Germline lookup yields CDR1 SGHAT and CDR2 FQNNGV. Trimming removed 1 base at V and 2 bases at J, with 11 bases between. This chain's CDR3 is CASSLGSVPNTEAFF. In DNA form, the CDR3 reads TGTGCCAGCAGCTTAGGTTCAGTTCCAAACACTGAAGCTTTCTTT.

The chain is built from TRBV12-3 or TRBV12-4 and TRBJ2-1; D remains unclear. The CDR3 spans 12 residues. V shed 6 bases and J shed 0 bases, with 3 bases lying between them. CDR3 nucleotides: TGTGCCAGCAGCCTCTCCTACAATGAGCAGTTCTTC. Residues: CASSLSYNEQFF.

This clone has just a few counts. J is TRBJ2-1 and V is TRBV6-1; D may be TRBD2 (6 bases). With 6 bases removed from V and 3 bases from J, the gap between germline ends came to 12 bases. Germline loops: CDR1 MNHNS, CDR2 SASEGT. This CDR3 has 14 residues. CDR3 DNA: TGTGCCAGCAGCTCGGCGGGAAACTACAATGAGCAGTTCTTC. The encoded protein is CASSSAGNYNEQFF.

The V gene is TRBV11-2, the J gene TRBJ2-7; 10 bases map to TRBD1. The CDR3 contains 14 residues. V lost 3 bases, J lost 2 bases, and 1 base stayed unmatched. Germline values: CDR1 SGHAT, CDR2 FQNNGV. CDR3 region: CASSLTGGTYEQYF. CDR3 in DNA: TGTGCCAGCAGCTTGACAGGGGGCACCTACGAGCAGTACTTC. The variable domain in full, completed from reference TRBV11-2 and TRBJ2-7, reads EAGVAQSPRYKIIEKRQSVAFWCNPISGHATLYWYQQILGQGPKLLIQFQNNGVVDDSQLPKDRFSAERLKGVDSTLKIQPAKLEDSAVYLCASSLTGGTYEQYFGPGTRLTVT.